This T cell receptor beta chain was observed in a study of T cells in Graves' hyperthyroidism and ophthalmopathy. Amplified regions were TCR beta CDR3 sequences from RNA transcripts. RT-PCR in the first round (using the HTBI primer set) targeted the TCR CDR3. TCRdb reanalysed the multiplex PCR reads using MiXCR and keeps one entry per CDR3 protein. This table has some 600,000 distinct CDR3 sequences, around 14% appearing once. This clonotype was seen at least ten times. It was at first hyperthyroidism diagnosis, before any ophthalmopathy symptoms, that the blood sample was taken. Sequenced sample: blood. The sequence derives from a woman aged 25-40 years with Graves' hyperthyroidism that later progressed to Graves' ophthalmopathy.

CDR3 nucleotide sequence: TGTGCCAGCTCACCATCCCCACCAGTTACCACAGATACGCAGTATTTT. This codes for CASSPSPPVTTDTQYF. V and J are TRBV18 and TRBJ2-3; no definite D call. The length of the CDR3 is 16 residues. Trimming pared 2 bases from V and 2 bases from J, leaving 14 bases between. Germline V lookup: CDR1 KGHSH, CDR2 LQKENI. Full variable domain (rest looked up from reference TRBV18 and TRBJ2-3): NAGVMQNPRHLVRRRGQEARLRCSPMKGHSHVYWYRQLPEEGLKFMVYLQKENIIDESGMPKERFSAEFPKEGPSILRIQQVVRGDSAAYFCASSPSPPVTTDTQYFGPGTRLTVL.